This T cell receptor (beta chain) is from a study of identical twins. Only a few counts were recorded for this clonotype. Trimming shortened V by 3 bases and J by 1 base, and 13 bases separated the two germline ends. CDR3 length: 16 residues. Germline lookup yields CDR1 MGHDK and CDR2 SYGVNS. TCRdb reprocessed the 5' RACE reads with MiXCR, giving one entry per CDR3 protein. The sample yields roughly 1,500,000 distinct CDR3 sequences, roughly 35% seen once. The clonotype comes from a newborn girl in good health. The sample consisted of cord blood. This sequence joins TRBV25-1 and TRBJ2-1; unclear D gene. Written as DNA, the CDR3 is TGTGCCAGCAGTGATCCCGACTCGCCTTCCTACAATGAGCAGTTCTTC. Protein product: CASSDPDSPSYNEQFF.